Presented here are 16 T cell receptor beta chains from one specimen sequenced in a study of cytomegalovirus exposure and HLA in healthy donors. Primers for the PCR totalled 60 Vbeta and 13 Jbeta. The assay was immunoSEQ multiplex PCR, and TCRdb's table has in-frame clones only and misses some. The sample holds around 140,000 clones, roughly three quarters seen once. What was sequenced was PBMCs. The receptors derive from a woman aged 60 to 75 in good health and CMV-seronegative.

The genes are TRBV5-1 and TRBJ2-1; 13 bases line up with TRBD2. The CDR3 runs to 17 residues. The V gene's germline CDR1 is SGHRS and CDR2 YFSETQ. J gave up 7 bases and V 0 bases, and 7 bases lay outside the gene matches. The CDR3 coding sequence is TGCGCCAGCAGCTTGGCTTCGGGACTAGCGGGGTCAAATGAGCAGTTCTTC. Encoded protein: CASSLASGLAGSNEQFF.

The chain couples TRBV28 to TRBJ1-1, with a weak D call TRBD1 (6 bases). The CDR3 covers 15 residues. Trimming shortened V by 3 bases and J by 6 bases, and 17 bases separated the two germline ends. In germline, CDR1 is MDHEN, CDR2 SYDVKM. The CDR3 nucleotides are TGTGCCAGCAGTTTCCTCCGGGCAACAGGGCCTGAAGCTTTCTTT. Translating gives CASSFLRATGPEAFF.

This clone came up a few times. The chain employs TRBV5-1 and TRBJ2-1; 10 positions match TRBD2. Germline assignment: CDR1 SGHRS and CDR2 YFSETQ. J lost 5 bases, V lost 4 bases, and 3 bases had no gene match. The CDR3 extends over 14 amino acids. The CDR3: CASSLGLADNEQFF. CDR3 nucleotides: TGCGCCAGCAGCCTCGGACTAGCGGACAATGAGCAGTTCTTC.

This clone was detected once. The gene calls are TRBV6-1 and TRBJ2-7; TRBD2 matches at 7 bases. The J segment lost 7 bases and the V segment lost 1 base, leaving 10 bases of the junction unmatched. The CDR3 contains 15 residues. The germline V gene has CDR1 MNHNS and CDR2 SASEGT. The chain's CDR3 is CASSEEKAGRVEQYF. The CDR3 coding sequence is TGTGCCAGCAGTGAAGAGAAAGCGGGACGGGTGGAGCAGTACTTC.

Here the CDR3 reads CASSRGTTNEKLFF. CDR3 nucleotides: TGTGCCAGCTCACGCGGGACAACTAATGAAAAACTGTTTTTT. The chain employs TRBV18 and TRBJ1-4; no reliable D call. Trimming left V 4 bases short and J 0 bases short, with 6 bases between. The germline V gene has CDR1 KGHSH and CDR2 LQKENI. The CDR3 is 14 residues long.

V usage is TRBV5-5 and J usage is TRBJ2-4, with 9 bases that match TRBD2. This CDR3 is built from 14 residues. In germline, CDR1 is SGHKS, CDR2 YYEKEE (reference sequence). V trimming: 4 bases; J trimming: 3 bases; junction bases outside the gene matches: 2. Written as DNA, the CDR3 is TGTGCCAGCAGCGTGACTAGCGGCAAAAACATTCAGTACTTC. It codes for CASSVTSGKNIQYF.

The chain joins TRBV2 to TRBJ2-7; D possibly corresponds to TRBD1 (8 bases). The CDR3 length is 15 residues. CDR1 and CDR2 from the germline V gene are SNHLY and FYNNEI. V dropped 7 bases and J dropped 1 base, with 17 bases sitting between them. CDR3 DNA: TGTGCCAGCAAAGCAAACAGGGGGGGATCCTACGAGCAGTACTTC. Its translation is CASKANRGGSYEQYF. The full variable domain, in which reference TRBV2 and TRBJ2-7 provide the parts outside the CDR3, is EPEVTQTPSHQVTQMGQEVILRCVPISNHLYFYWYRQILGQKVEFLVSFYNNEISEKSEIFDDQFSVERPDGSNFTLKIRSTKLEDSAMYFCASKANRGGSYEQYFGPGTRLTVT.

There are a few counts of this clone. J is TRBJ2-7 and V is TRBV6-5, with D possibly being TRBD2 (6 bases). Trimming stripped 8 bases from V and 3 bases from J, with 14 bases between. The CDR3 covers 13 residues. Germline V gene lookup returns CDR1 MNHEY and CDR2 SVGAGI. The CDR3, as DNA: TGTGCCAGCGGCCTGGGGGGACTCTACGAGCAGTACTTC. Its translation: CASGLGGLYEQYF.

The chain joins TRBV6-1 to TRBJ1-4; the D gene is possibly TRBD1 (5 bases). This CDR3 contains 14 residues. The V gene lost 5 bases and the J gene lost 3 bases, with 10 bases spanning the gap. Germline assignment: CDR1 MNHNS and CDR2 SASEGT. This chain's CDR3 is CASSQGSANEKLFF. In nucleotides, the CDR3 is TGTGCCAGCAGTCAGGGATCAGCTAATGAAAAACTGTTTTTT.

There are a few counts of this clone. The chain recombines TRBV15 with TRBJ2-1; 7 nucleotides match TRBD2. Looked up from germline, CDR1 is LNHNV and CDR2 is YYDKDF (reference sequence). After removal of 1 base from V and 1 base from J, the junction contained 4 bases not matched to a gene. The length of the CDR3 is 16 residues. The CDR3 DNA is TGTGCCACCAGCAGAGGCAGCGGGGCTTCCTACAATGAGCAGTTCTTC. Encoded protein: CATSRGSGASYNEQFF.

This chain connects TRBV18 to TRBJ1-5, with no clear D. CDR3 length: 14 amino acids. The ends were cut back, 2 bases at V and 5 bases at J, with 10 bases in the middle. Germline V CDR1 and CDR2: KGHSH, LQKENI. CDR3: CASSPNGFYQPQHF. In DNA, the CDR3 is TGTGCCAGCTCACCAAACGGGTTTTATCAGCCCCAGCATTTT. The variable domain in full, with the rest retrieved from reference TRBV18 and TRBJ1-5, is NAGVMQNPRHLVRRRGQEARLRCSPMKGHSHVYWYRQLPEEGLKFMVYLQKENIIDESGMPKERFSAEFPKEGPSILRIQQVVRGDSAAYFCASSPNGFYQPQHFGDGTRLSIL.

This clone was observed once. The chain employs TRBV9 and TRBJ1-2; 7 bases line up with TRBD1. With V trimmed by 3 bases and J by 5 bases, 4 bases remained unmatched. The CDR3 runs 13 residues. The germline CDR1 and CDR2 sequences are SGDLS and YYNGEE. In DNA, the CDR3 is TGTGCCAGCAGCGCCGGGACAGCTTATGGCTACACCTTC. This translates into CASSAGTAYGYTF.

The chain employs TRBV6-1 and TRBJ2-5; D is unclear. Matching the DNA end better, TRBJ2-7 makes the J call doubtful. The CDR3 sequence is 14 residues long. CDR1 and CDR2 from the germline V gene are MNHNS and SASEGT. DNA for the CDR3: TGTGCCAGCAGTGAAGCGTGGCAGGACTACGAGCAGTACTTC. Its translation: CASSEAWQDYEQYF.

The rearrangement links TRBV28 to TRBJ2-5; 7 nucleotides agree with TRBD1. Germline CDR1 and CDR2: MDHEN and SYDVKM. The trim removed 5 bases at V and 0 bases at J, leaving 6 bases unmatched. The CDR3 is made up of 15 amino acids. The CDR3 region is CASSEPGQYQETQYF. As DNA, the CDR3 is TGTGCCAGCAGTGAACCGGGACAGTACCAAGAGACCCAGTACTTC.

This chain connects TRBV6-5 to TRBJ2-7; 14 bases agree with TRBD2. Germline values: CDR1 MNHEY, CDR2 SVGAGI. V shed 6 bases and J 7 bases; nucleotides not matched to a gene: 8. This CDR3 region has 15 residues. CDR3 sequence (DNA): TGTGCCAGCAGAGAGGGACTAGCGGGAGCTCAGGAGCAGTACTTC. It codes for CASREGLAGAQEQYF.

The rearrangement links TRBV5-6 to TRBJ2-3; possible D gene TRBD2, 5 bases. The CDR3 runs 16 residues. Deletions cut 0 bases from V and 0 bases from J, with 11 bases between. CDR1 is SGHDT, CDR2 YYEEEE, per germline. The CDR3 loop reads CASSLVGADSTDTQYF. The CDR3 DNA sequence: TGTGCCAGCAGCTTGGTGGGAGCTGATAGCACAGATACGCAGTATTTT.